This T cell receptor (beta chain) originates from a study of T cell repertoires in aging, cancer and after chemotherapy. Study background: Six age groups, ranging from 30 or younger to 70 or older, included the donors.

Multiplex touch-down PCR with TRB-A/B primers amplified rearranged V-D-J TRB sequences. TCRdb re-called the multiplex PCR reads through MiXCR, storing one row per CDR3 protein. The table lists about 9,200 distinct CDR3 sequences, about 38% of them singletons. Study-level results: Loss of evenness, beyond lost richness, contributed to age-related TCR diversity decline in cancer patients.

Peripheral blood genomic DNA, not sorted cells or RNA, was the template. About this clonotype itself: The antigen is unknown.

The sequenced material came from blood. The receptor's source is a human donor in good health.

The CDR3 DNA reads TGTGCCAGTAGTATGGGAGACAATAACTATGGCTACACCTTC. Protein sequence: CASSMGDNNYGYTF. The rearrangement joins TRBV19 to TRBJ1-2; D ambiguous. Trimming pared 3 bases from V and 1 base from J, leaving 9 bases between. CDR3 length: 14 residues. CDR1 LNHDA and CDR2 SQIVND come from the germline V gene (reference sequence).